The rows below give T cell receptor beta chains drawn from one sample of a study of cytomegalovirus exposure and HLA in healthy donors. TCRdb keeps only in-frame clones here, not all; method: immunoSEQ multiplex PCR. Of approximately 120,000 clones in the sample, 76% were seen once. The sample comprised PBMCs. The origin of the receptors is a man aged 50 or older in good health and CMV-seronegative. CDR3s include the opening cysteine and the closing phenylalanine or tryptophan. A D gene is named only where the DNA matches it firmly. Expanded clones get a size class; other rows say once, few or many, or leave the size out.

V: TRBV9
J: TRBJ1-2
D: .
size: .
CDR3: CASSVSPNYGYTF
DNA: TGTGCCAGCAGCGTAAGCCCTAACTATGGCTACACCTTC

V: TRBV5-1
J: TRBJ1-2
D: .
size: .
CDR3: CASSPGTSIPGYTF
DNA: TGCGCCAGCAGCCCCGGGACATCTATTCCCGGCTACACCTTC

V: TRBV11-3
J: TRBJ2-2
D: TRBD1
size: .
CDR3: CASSLERGRNTGELFF
DNA: TGTGCCAGCAGCTTAGAAAGGGGGCGCAACACCGGGGAGCTGTTTTTT

V: TRBV14
J: TRBJ2-5
D: TRBD2
size: .
CDR3: CASSPRRESGAQETQYF
DNA: TGTGCCAGCAGCCCTCGAAGGGAAAGCGGGGCACAAGAGACCCAGTACTTC

V: TRBV7-3
J: TRBJ2-3
D: .
size: .
CDR3: CASSLIGTDTQYF
DNA: TGTGCCAGCAGCTTAATCGGCACAGATACGCAGTATTTT

V: TRBV7-2
J: TRBJ2-3
D: TRBD2
size: .
CDR3: CASSLLAGGLRDTQYF
DNA: TGTGCCAGCAGCTTACTGGCGGGGGGCCTCAGGGATACGCAGTATTTT

V: TRBV5-4
J: TRBJ1-3
D: .
size: .
CDR3: CASSKEGGSNTIYF
DNA: TGTGCCAGCAGCAAAGAAGGGGGTTCAAACACCATATATTTT

V: TRBV19
J: TRBJ2-1
D: TRBD2
size: .
CDR3: CASSIARTSYNEQFF
DNA: TGTGCCAGTAGTATAGCAAGGACTAGCTACAATGAGCAGTTCTTC

V: TRBV21-1
J: TRBJ2-1
D: .
size: .
CDR3: CASSKGSEDEQFF
DNA: TGTGCCAGCAGCAAAGGGTCCGAGGATGAGCAGTTCTTC

V: TRBV25-1
J: TRBJ2-5
D: TRBD2
size: .
CDR3: CASSESGGGAKTQYF
DNA: TGTGCCAGCAGTGAATCCGGCGGGGGGGCGAAGACCCAGTACTTC

V: TRBV9
J: TRBJ2-1
D: TRBD2
size: .
CDR3: CASSAFTSGGPYNEQFF
DNA: TGTGCCAGCAGCGCCTTTACTAGCGGGGGCCCCTACAATGAGCAGTTCTTC

V: TRBV5-1
J: TRBJ2-2
D: TRBD1
size: .
CDR3: CASSLVQGAGELFF
DNA: TGCGCCAGCAGCTTGGTACAGGGGGCCGGGGAGCTGTTTTTT

V: TRBV2
J: TRBJ2-3
D: TRBD2
size: .
CDR3: CASITSSGGASDTQYF
DNA: TGTGCCAGCATTACCTCTAGCGGGGGGGCGTCAGATACGCAGTATTTT

V: TRBV13
J: TRBJ2-3
D: .
size: .
CDR3: CASSSPGLVGATDQQDPYTQYF
DNA: TGTGCCAGCAGCTCCCCTGGACTAGTGGGGGCCACAGATCAGCAGGATCCCTATACGCAGTATTTT

V: TRBV4-1
J: TRBJ1-5
D: TRBD1
size: .
CDR3: CASSQRQGSDQPQHF
DNA: TGCGCCAGCAGCCAAAGACAGGGGTCTGATCAGCCCCAGCATTTT

V: TRBV7-2
J: TRBJ2-7
D: TRBD2
size: .
CDR3: CASSLEAGKQYF
DNA: TGTGCCAGCAGCTTAGAAGCGGGGAAGCAGTACTTC

V: TRBV28
J: TRBJ2-5
D: .
size: .
CDR3: CASSLAQETQYF
DNA: TGTGCCAGCAGTCTTGCGCAAGAGACCCAGTACTTC

V: TRBV5-1
J: TRBJ1-4
D: TRBD1
size: .
CDR3: CASSYRGSYEKLFF
DNA: TGCGCCAGCAGCTACAGGGGGTCTTATGAAAAACTGTTTTTT

V: TRBV15
J: TRBJ2-3
D: .
size: few
CDR3: CATSRVAGAVTDTQYF
DNA: TGTGCCACCAGCAGAGTCGCAGGGGCCGTCACAGATACGCAGTATTTT

V: TRBV9
J: TRBJ2-1
D: TRBD2
size: .
CDR3: CASSSGGAPYNEQFF
DNA: TGTGCCAGCAGTTCGGGGGGGGCCCCCTACAATGAGCAGTTCTTC

V: TRBV7-2
J: TRBJ2-3
D: TRBD1
size: .
CDR3: CASSLTGADTQYF
DNA: TGTGCCAGCAGCTTAACAGGGGCGGATACGCAGTATTTT

V: TRBV10-1
J: TRBJ1-1
D: .
size: .
CDR3: CASSRVTEAFF
DNA: TGCGCCAGCAGCAGGGTCACTGAAGCTTTCTTT

V: TRBV4-2
J: TRBJ2-7
D: .
size: .
CDR3: CASSQVDGNYEQYF
DNA: TGTGCCAGCAGCCAAGTTGACGGGAACTACGAGCAGTACTTC

V: TRBV9
J: TRBJ2-5
D: TRBD2
size: .
CDR3: CASSVGGGASETQYF
DNA: TGTGCCAGCAGCGTCGGCGGGGGGGCGAGTGAGACCCAGTACTTC

V: TRBV19
J: TRBJ2-2
D: .
size: .
CDR3: CASRAPGRTGELFF
DNA: TGTGCCAGTAGGGCCCCCGGCAGGACCGGGGAGCTGTTTTTT

V: TRBV7-9
J: TRBJ1-6
D: .
size: few
CDR3: CSSSRDVSPLHF
DNA: TGTTCCAGCAGCCGGGATGTTTCACCCCTCCACTTT

V: TRBV27
J: TRBJ2-3
D: TRBD2
size: .
CDR3: CASSRTRPHTDTQYF
DNA: TGTGCCAGCAGCCGGACTAGGCCTCACACAGATACGCAGTATTTT

V: TRBV4-2
J: TRBJ2-7
D: TRBD2
size: .
CDR3: CASSQAGGPYEQYF
DNA: TGTGCCAGCAGCCAAGCGGGGGGGCCATATGAGCAGTACTTC

V: TRBV5-4
J: TRBJ1-2
D: TRBD1
size: .
CDR3: CASSPDRGTYGYTF
DNA: TGTGCCAGCAGCCCAGACAGGGGCACCTATGGCTACACCTTC

V: TRBV4-1
J: TRBJ2-3
D: .
size: .
CDR3: CASSPAGFISDTQYF
DNA: TGCGCCAGCAGCCCCGCGGGGTTCATCTCAGATACGCAGTATTTT

V: TRBV7-2
J: TRBJ2-2
D: TRBD2
size: .
CDR3: CASSSRLAGGTGELFF
DNA: TGTGCCAGCAGCTCGAGACTAGCGGGTGGGACCGGGGAGCTGTTTTTT

V: TRBV4-2
J: TRBJ1-1
D: .
size: .
CDR3: CASSWAGAGTEAFF
DNA: TGTGCCAGCTCGTGGGCAGGGGCCGGGACTGAAGCTTTCTTT

V: TRBV15
J: TRBJ1-1
D: .
size: .
CDR3: CATSRVMNTEAFF
DNA: TGTGCCACCAGCAGAGTCATGAACACTGAAGCTTTCTTT

V: TRBV2
J: TRBJ2-7
D: TRBD1
size: .
CDR3: CASRKTGILEQYF
DNA: TGTGCCAGCAGGAAGACAGGGATCCTCGAGCAGTACTTC

V: TRBV28
J: TRBJ1-1
D: .
size: .
CDR3: CASSLGERGTEAFF
DNA: TGTGCCAGCAGTTTAGGAGAACGAGGTACTGAAGCTTTCTTT